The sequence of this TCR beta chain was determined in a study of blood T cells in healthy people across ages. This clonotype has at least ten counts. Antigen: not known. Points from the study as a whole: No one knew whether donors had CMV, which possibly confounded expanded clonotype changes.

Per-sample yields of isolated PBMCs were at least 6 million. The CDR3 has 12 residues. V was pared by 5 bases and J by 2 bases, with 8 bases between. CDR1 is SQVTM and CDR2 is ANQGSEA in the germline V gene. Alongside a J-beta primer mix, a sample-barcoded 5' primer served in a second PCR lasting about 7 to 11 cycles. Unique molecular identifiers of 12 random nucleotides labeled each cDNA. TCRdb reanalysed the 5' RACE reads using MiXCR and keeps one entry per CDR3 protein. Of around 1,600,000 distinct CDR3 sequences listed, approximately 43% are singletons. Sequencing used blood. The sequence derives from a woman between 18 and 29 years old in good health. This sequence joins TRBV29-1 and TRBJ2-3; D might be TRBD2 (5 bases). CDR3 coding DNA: TGCAGCGTTACGGACTTCACAGATACGCAGTATTTT. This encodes CSVTDFTDTQYF.